A selection of T cell receptor beta chains follows, all from one sample in a study of vaccination effects on CD4 cells after COVID-19. The table came from immunoSEQ multiplex PCR; TCRdb's copy has only in-frame clones and leaves some out. This sample yields 50,000 to 70,000 clones, of which approximately 72% are seen a single time; roughly 25% belongs to the top ten. What these receptors recognize is not known. Sequenced material: CD4+ T cells from PBMCs cultured without peptide, taken before COVID-19 vaccination. The receptors come from a human donor who had a prior SARS-CoV-2 infection. The conserved cysteine and the conserved F or W are not part of the CDR3 here. The D gene is left open where the match is weak.

length,V,D,CDR3
14,TRBV5-5,TRBD1,ASSFGFGQGRNEQF
13,TRBV5-1,-,ASSLGTGSQETQY
14,TRBV6-6,TRBD1,ASRTAQGQGIQPQH
16,TRBV6-1,TRBD1,ASSEGTGGWYSNQPQH
13,TRBV7-2,TRBD2,ASSLAGLGGETQY
14,TRBV11-3,-,ASSLGPAGHQETQY
11,TRBV2,-,ASSEGGADTQY
12,TRBV28,-,ASSFTSYGGTIY
11,TRBV10-3,-,AINPGEGYGYT
11,TRBV2,-,ASSVDRGETQY
13,TRBV5-6,-,ASSLQSGSYNEQF
11,TRBV5-1,-,ASSFGRQYEQY
11,TRBV20-1,-,SASRGANYEQY
15,TRBV12-5,-,ASGSKGPGAQQETQY
13,TRBV5-6,-,ASSRLGFRDYGYT
13,TRBV5-4,-,ASSGGQRVQETQY
10,TRBV5-1,-,ASSLGYYGYT
14,TRBV6-2/TRBV6-3,-,ASSYDYFRVNTEAF
11,TRBV28,TRBD1,ASTGQGPYEQY
12,TRBV7-9,-,ASSPETVGNTIY
15,TRBV5-1,TRBD2,ASQAGSGGASYNEQF
12,TRBV5-1,-,ASSKSGSTDTQY
9,TRBV12-3/TRBV12-4,-,ASSWEETQY
12,TRBV27,-,ASRGTSYQETQY
11,TRBV6-5,TRBD1,ASSRQGNQPQH
13,TRBV6-1,TRBD2,ASSETSGGALSQY
17,TRBV9,-,ASSPRPTPSSPLLWEQY
12,TRBV7-9,TRBD1,ASSLGTGFREQF
12,TRBV3-1/TRBV3-2,-,ASSQASVAHTQY
13,TRBV10-3,-,AISDGTHSYNEQF
13,TRBV3-1/TRBV3-2,-,ASSAGLLWGTEAF
13,TRBV11-1,-,ASSSMRGADSPLH
11,TRBV28,-,ASSPIRRYEQY
13,TRBV5-1,-,ASSLVVGVYNEQF
14,TRBV7-8,TRBD2,ASSLMASGGVDTQY
11,TRBV5-1,TRBD1,ASSKGTEETQY
13,TRBV4-2,-,ASSQVIGRDEKLF
15,TRBV5-1,TRBD2,ASSLTSGALSVDTQY
11,TRBV12-3/TRBV12-4,-,ASSRSPNQPQH
10,TRBV10-3,TRBD1,ATGQGGTEQF
14,TRBV7-9,TRBD1,ASSFGTGLLGDTQY
14,TRBV24-1,-,ATSDPQGGSTGELF
12,TRBV9,TRBD2,ASSRGGAYNEQF
16,TRBV3-1/TRBV3-2,TRBD2,ASSQGNSGGAGPDTQY
13,TRBV5-4,TRBD2,ASSLVLAGTDTQY
15,TRBV4-2,TRBD2,ASSRGTSGRFPDTQY
13,TRBV18,-,ASSPLAGQNQPQH
12,TRBV7-9,-,ASSLDGNNSPLH
13,TRBV7-9,-,ASSSAALGNQPQH
11,TRBV19,-,ASIQDGMVGYT
13,TRBV10-3,-,AISAGTGLTETQY
14,TRBV15,-,ATSRDRSGRAYEQY
16,TRBV18,TRBD2,ASSPRRLAGVLADTQY